These 10 T cell receptor beta chains share one sample of origin, sequenced in a study of T cells expressing NK-cell markers. TCRdb re-called the 5' RACE reads and shows each CDR3 protein once, DNA omitted. The sample data list roughly 280,000 distinct CDR3 sequences. Sequencing was done on a sample of blood T cells: a sorted CD56 or NKG2C T cell subset, CD4+ or CD8+ T cells, or bulk PBMC T cells (not recorded which). The receptor source for this set is a man aged 18 to 30 in good health.

The chain has TRBV30 and TRBJ2-3. CDR1 and CDR2 from the germline V gene are GTSNPN and SVGIG (reference sequence). This CDR3 region has 13 residues. Here the CDR3 reads CAWGRKGAYTQYF.

This chain links TRBV4-2 with TRBJ2-1; TCRdb gives TRBD2 as the D gene, but with no DNA this cannot be confirmed. CDR1 and CDR2 (germline): LGHNA, YNFKEQ. CDR3 size: 17 residues. The CDR3 protein is CASSQGIAGGSYNEQFF.

V usage is TRBV15 and J usage is TRBJ2-1; the TRBD2 assignment by TCRdb is unverifiable without DNA. This CDR3 is built from 17 residues. Germline CDR1 is LNHNV and CDR2 is YYDKDF (reference sequence). The CDR3 is CATSRGEGVGVDNEQFF.

The CDR3 sequence is CASSQEARQVEFF. This chain connects TRBV3-1 to TRBJ2-1; the TRBD1 assignment by TCRdb is unverifiable without DNA. The CDR3 has 13 residues. Germline V gene lookup returns CDR1 LGHDT and CDR2 YNNKEL (reference sequence).

CDR3 loop: CASMIGGGTEAFF. The chain links TRBV19 to TRBJ1-1; there is no DNA to check the TCRdb D call of TRBD1. The germline V gene encodes CDR1 LNHDA and CDR2 SQIVND (reference sequence). The CDR3 consists of 13 residues.

The chain combines TRBV4-1 with TRBJ2-4. Germline V gene lookup returns CDR1 MGHRA and CDR2 YSYEKL. The CDR3 contains 13 residues. The CDR3 protein is CASSLMEKNIQYF.

The chain has TRBV12-3 or TRBV12-4 and TRBJ1-5; lacking DNA, the TRBD1 call made by TCRdb goes unchecked. The CDR3 runs to 17 residues. The CDR3 is CASSLDMAGGSNQPQHF.

The rearrangement joins TRBV10-2 to TRBJ2-4; TCRdb's assignment of TRBD1 cannot be checked, as there is no DNA. The CDR3 runs 15 residues. The germline gives CDR1 WSHSY, CDR2 SAAADI. CDR3 residues: CASLRQGLAKNIQYF.

The J gene is TRBJ2-3, the V gene TRBV6-1; TCRdb calls TRBD1, which cannot be checked without DNA. This CDR3 spans 14 amino acids. CDR1 and CDR2 from the germline V gene are MNHNS and SASEGT. The CDR3 sequence: CASSLDSPGGAQYF.

The chain carries TRBV5-6 and TRBJ2-5; TCRdb reports TRBD2, a call that lacks DNA to check it against. CDR1 and CDR2 (germline): SGHDT, YYEEEE. This CDR3 has 12 residues. CDR3 loop: CASSLDELAEYF.